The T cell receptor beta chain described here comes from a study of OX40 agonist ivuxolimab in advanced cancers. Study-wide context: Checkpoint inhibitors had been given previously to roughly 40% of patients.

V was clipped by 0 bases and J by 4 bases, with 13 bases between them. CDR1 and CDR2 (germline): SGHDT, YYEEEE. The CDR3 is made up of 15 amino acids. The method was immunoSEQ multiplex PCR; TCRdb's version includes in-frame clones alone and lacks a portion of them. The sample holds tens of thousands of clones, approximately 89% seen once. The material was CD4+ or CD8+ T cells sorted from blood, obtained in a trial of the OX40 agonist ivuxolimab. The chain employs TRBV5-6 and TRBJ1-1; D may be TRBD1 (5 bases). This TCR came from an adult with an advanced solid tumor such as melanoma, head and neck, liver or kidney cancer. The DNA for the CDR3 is TGTGCCAGCAGCTTGGTCCAGGGCCAGGGCACTGAAGCTTTCTTT. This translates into CASSLVQGQGTEAFF.